This entry concerns a single T cell receptor (beta chain). Its target is not known. The data were taken from a study of PD-1 blockade in classical Hodgkin lymphoma. Assay used: immunoSEQ multiplex PCR; TCRdb lists only in-frame clones, some missing. The sample lists fewer than 30,000 clones, around 80% occurring once. Germline V gene lookup returns CDR1 SNHLY and CDR2 FYNNEI. V gave up 4 bases and J gave up 8 bases, with 8 bases separating them. CDR3 length: 11 residues. Exposure to brentuximab vedotin varied, and each patient had relapsed following autologous stem cell transplantation. Patients reached a best response of complete response, partial response or progressive disease. Study results and caveats: Reports described newly diagnosed patients as having lower baseline TCR diversity than healthy donors. The authors excluded patients who started nivolumab under 1 year after ASCT. TCR diversity in CD4+, not CD8+, cells rose significantly by C4D1.

The rearrangement joins TRBV2 to TRBJ1-2; no clear D. The sequencing here drew on peripheral blood mononuclear cells (PBMCs), taken before the second cycle of nivolumab. This clonotype originated in a human donor with classical Hodgkin lymphoma. The CDR3 protein is CASSGARGYTF. The CDR3 nucleotides are TGTGCCAGCAGTGGCGCGAGGGGCTACACCTTC.